Listed here are 10 T cell receptor beta chains from one sample, sequenced in a study of neoadjuvant anti-PD-1 for oral cavity cancer. Here immunoSEQ multiplex PCR was the method, and the copy in TCRdb shows in-frame clones only, minus some. This table has 72,000 or so clones, about 83% appearing once. The sample in question was PBMCs, obtained before nivolumab (anti-PD-1) treatment. The receptors originated from a person aged 35-79 years with oral cavity squamous cell carcinoma.

V is TRBV4-1 and J is TRBJ1-2; 10 bases match TRBD1. V was clipped by 6 bases and J by 7 bases; unmatched bases: 8. Germline assignment: CDR1 MGHRA and CDR2 YSYEKL. The CDR3 extends over 14 amino acids. The CDR3 nucleotides are TGCGCCAGCAGACACCCCCGGGACAGGGGTGGCTACACCTTC. Protein: CASRHPRDRGGYTF.

The chain carries TRBV28 and TRBJ2-7; possibly TRBD1 or TRBD2 for D (5 bases each). CDR3 length equals 14 residues. With 3 bases removed from V and 5 bases from J, the gap between germline ends came to 14 bases. The germline CDR1 and CDR2 sequences are MDHEN and SYDVKM. The CDR3 sequence: CASSFDQSGHEQYF. Here the CDR3 DNA reads TGTGCCAGCAGTTTCGATCAATCGGGGCACGAGCAGTACTTC.

This chain joins TRBV5-1 and TRBJ2-4; the match to TRBD2 covers 7 bases. Per germline, CDR1 SGHRS and CDR2 YFSETQ. The length of the CDR3 is 14 residues. Trimming took 5 bases from V and 8 from J; bases not matched to a gene: 10. The CDR3 loop reads CASRAVGGIDIQYF. The CDR3 bases are TGCGCCAGCAGAGCCGTCGGGGGGATCGACATTCAGTACTTC.

The chain has TRBV12-5 and TRBJ1-5; TRBD1 agrees at 8 bases. The germline gives CDR1 LGHNT, CDR2 FRNRAP. This CDR3 is built from 16 residues. The V gene end was trimmed by 6 bases and the J gene end by 1 base; junction bases not matched to a gene: 8. CDR3 residues: CASGQGQGGSNQPQHF. CDR3 coding DNA: TGTGCTAGTGGCCAAGGACAGGGCGGGAGCAATCAGCCCCAGCATTTT. Using reference TRBV12-5 and TRBJ1-5 for the parts outside the CDR3, the full variable domain is DARVTQTPRHKVTEMGQEVTMRCQPILGHNTVFWYRQTMMQGLELLAYFRNRAPLDDSGMPKDRFSAEMPDATLATLKIQPSEPRDSAVYFCASGQGQGGSNQPQHFGDGTRLSIL.

The CDR3, as DNA: TGTGCCATCAGGGGGGGAAGCACAGATACGCAGTATTTT. Protein sequence: CAIRGGSTDTQYF. The chain uses TRBV10-3 and TRBJ2-3; weak D call: TRBD2 (6 bases). V lost 6 bases and J lost 0, with 7 bases in between. Germline CDR1 is ENHRY and CDR2 is SYGVKD. The CDR3 is 13 residues long.

This clone was seen only a few times. The chain combines TRBV5-4 with TRBJ1-6; the match to TRBD1 covers 7 bases. This CDR3 spans 14 amino acids. The junction had 4 bases not matched to a gene; V was cut back by 6 bases and J by 4 bases. Per the germline V gene, CDR1 is SGHNT and CDR2 is YYREEE (reference sequence). The CDR3 region has the DNA TGTGCCAGCACAATACAGGGGTATAATTCACCCCTCCACTTT. Its protein product is CASTIQGYNSPLHF. The full variable domain, in which reference TRBV5-4 and TRBJ1-6 provide the parts outside the CDR3, is ETGVTQSPTHLIKTRGQQVTLRCSSQSGHNTVSWYQQALGQGPQFIFQYYREEENGRGNFPPRFSGLQFPNYSSELNVNALELDDSALYLCASTIQGYNSPLHFGNGTRLTVT.

The chain is built from TRBV19 and TRBJ1-5, with unresolved D. The CDR3 runs to 16 residues. The V gene's germline CDR1 is LNHDA and CDR2 SQIVND (reference sequence). V lost 5 bases to trimming and J lost 1 base, with 15 bases between them. CDR3: CASSPLDRGSNQPQHF. CDR3 nucleotides: TGTGCCAGTAGTCCATTGGACCGCGGGAGCAATCAGCCCCAGCATTTT. Full variable domain (outside the CDR3, taken from reference TRBV19 and TRBJ1-5): DGGITQSPKYLFRKEGQNVTLSCEQNLNHDAMYWYRQDPGQGLRLIYYSQIVNDFQKGDIAEGYSVSREKKESFPLTVTSAQKNPTAFYLCASSPLDRGSNQPQHFGDGTRLSIL.

V and J are TRBV9 and TRBJ1-2; 10 nucleotides match TRBD1. V lost 4 bases to trimming and J lost 0 bases; unmatched junction nucleotides: 3. Germline CDR1 is SGDLS and CDR2 is YYNGEE. The CDR3 spans 15 residues. The CDR3 DNA is TGTGCCAGCAGCCTTGGACAGGGGGCTAACTATGGCTACACCTTC. Translated, it gives CASSLGQGANYGYTF.

The chain employs TRBV19 and TRBJ2-3; 9 nucleotides align to TRBD2. Germline values: CDR1 LNHDA, CDR2 SQIVND (reference sequence). The CDR3 consists of 16 residues. V dropped 3 bases and J dropped 3; count of bases not matched to a gene: 7. The CDR3 loop is CASSMGSSGRTDTQYF. CDR3 DNA: TGTGCCAGTAGTATGGGGTCCAGCGGGAGGACAGATACGCAGTATTTT.

V and J are TRBV5-1 and TRBJ2-7, with D unresolved. The germline CDR1 and CDR2 sequences are SGHRS and YFSETQ. This CDR3 region has 11 residues. The V and J ends lost 4 bases and 4 bases respectively, with 6 bases between them. This CDR3 reads CASSAEYEQYF. The CDR3 DNA is TGCGCCAGCAGCGCGGAGTACGAGCAGTACTTC.